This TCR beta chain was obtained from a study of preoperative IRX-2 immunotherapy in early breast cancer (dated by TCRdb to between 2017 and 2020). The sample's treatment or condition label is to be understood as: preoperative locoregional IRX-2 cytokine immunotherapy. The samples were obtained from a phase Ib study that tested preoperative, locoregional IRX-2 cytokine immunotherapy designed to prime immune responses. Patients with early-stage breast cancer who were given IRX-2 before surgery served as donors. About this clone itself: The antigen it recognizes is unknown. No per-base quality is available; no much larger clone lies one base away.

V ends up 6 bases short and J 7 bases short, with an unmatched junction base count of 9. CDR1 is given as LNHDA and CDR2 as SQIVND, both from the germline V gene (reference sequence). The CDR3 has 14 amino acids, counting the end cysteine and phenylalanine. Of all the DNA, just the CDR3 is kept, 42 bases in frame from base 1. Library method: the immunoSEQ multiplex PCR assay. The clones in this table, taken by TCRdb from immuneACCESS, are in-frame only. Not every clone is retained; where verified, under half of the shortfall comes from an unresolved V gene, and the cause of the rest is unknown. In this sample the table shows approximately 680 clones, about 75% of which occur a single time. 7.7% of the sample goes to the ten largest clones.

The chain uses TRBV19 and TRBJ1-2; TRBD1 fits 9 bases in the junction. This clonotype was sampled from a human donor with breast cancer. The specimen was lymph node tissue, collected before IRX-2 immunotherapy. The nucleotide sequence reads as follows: TGTGCCAGTAGAACCCGGGACAGGGTTCTTGGCTACACCTTC. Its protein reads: CASRTRDRVLGYTF.